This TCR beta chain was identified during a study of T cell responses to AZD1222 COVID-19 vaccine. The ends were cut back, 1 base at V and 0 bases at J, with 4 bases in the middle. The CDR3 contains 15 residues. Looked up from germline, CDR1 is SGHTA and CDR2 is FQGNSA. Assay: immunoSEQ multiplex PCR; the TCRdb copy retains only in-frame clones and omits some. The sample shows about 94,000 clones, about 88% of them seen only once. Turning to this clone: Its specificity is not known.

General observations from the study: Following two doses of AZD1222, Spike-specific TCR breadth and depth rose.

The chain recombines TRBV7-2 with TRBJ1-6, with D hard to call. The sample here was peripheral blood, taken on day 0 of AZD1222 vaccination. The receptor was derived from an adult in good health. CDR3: CASSLDRSYNSPLHF. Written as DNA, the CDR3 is TGTGCCAGCAGCTTAGACCGCTCCTATAATTCACCCCTCCACTTT.